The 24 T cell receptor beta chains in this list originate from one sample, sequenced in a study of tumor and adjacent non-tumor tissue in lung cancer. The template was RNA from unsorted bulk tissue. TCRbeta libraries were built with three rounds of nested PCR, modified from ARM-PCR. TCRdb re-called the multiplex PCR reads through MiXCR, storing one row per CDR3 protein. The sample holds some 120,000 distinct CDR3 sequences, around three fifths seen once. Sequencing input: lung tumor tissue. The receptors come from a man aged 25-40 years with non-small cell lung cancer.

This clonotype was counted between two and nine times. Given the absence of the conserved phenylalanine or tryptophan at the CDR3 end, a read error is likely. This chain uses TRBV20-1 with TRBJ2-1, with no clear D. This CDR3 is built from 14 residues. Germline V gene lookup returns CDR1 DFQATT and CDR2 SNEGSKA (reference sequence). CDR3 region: CSARDLLTYNEQFL. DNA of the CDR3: TGTAGTGCTAGAGATCTGTTGACCTACAATGAGCAGTTCTTA.

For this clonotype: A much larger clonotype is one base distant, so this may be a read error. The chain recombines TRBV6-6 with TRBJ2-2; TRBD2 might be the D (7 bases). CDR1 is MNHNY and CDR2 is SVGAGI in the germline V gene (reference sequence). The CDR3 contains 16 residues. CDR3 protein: CASSRKGGLNTGDLFF. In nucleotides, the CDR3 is TGTGCCAGCAGCCGAAAGGGGGGGCTAAACACCGGGGATCTGTTTTTT.

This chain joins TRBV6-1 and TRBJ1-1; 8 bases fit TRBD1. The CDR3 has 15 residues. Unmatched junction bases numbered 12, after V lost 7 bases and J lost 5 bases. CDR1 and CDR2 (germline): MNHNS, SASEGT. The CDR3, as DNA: TGTGCCAGCACTCCGCGGACAGGGCTGGATACTGAAGCTTTCTTT. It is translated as CASTPRTGLDTEAFF.

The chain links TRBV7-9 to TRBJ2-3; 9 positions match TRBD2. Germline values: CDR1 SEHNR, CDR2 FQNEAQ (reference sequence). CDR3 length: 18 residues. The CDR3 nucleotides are TGTGTCAGTAGCCCCCCGCGGCTAGCGGGGCTTAGCACAGATACGCAGTATTTT. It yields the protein CVSSPPRLAGLSTDTQYF.

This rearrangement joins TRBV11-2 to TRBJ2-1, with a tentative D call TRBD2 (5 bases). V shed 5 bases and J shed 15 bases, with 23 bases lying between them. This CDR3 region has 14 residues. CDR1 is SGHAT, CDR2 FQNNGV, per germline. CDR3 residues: CASSLRDWENERFF. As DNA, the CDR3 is TGTGCCAGCAGCCTCCGTGATTGGGAGAATGAGAGGTTCTTC. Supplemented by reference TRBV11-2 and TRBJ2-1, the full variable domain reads EAGVAQSPRYKIIEKRQSVAFWCNPISGHATLYWYQQILGQGPKLLIQFQNNGVVDDSQLPKDRFSAERLKGVDSTLKIQPAKLEDSAVYLCASSLRDWENERFFGPGTRLTVL.

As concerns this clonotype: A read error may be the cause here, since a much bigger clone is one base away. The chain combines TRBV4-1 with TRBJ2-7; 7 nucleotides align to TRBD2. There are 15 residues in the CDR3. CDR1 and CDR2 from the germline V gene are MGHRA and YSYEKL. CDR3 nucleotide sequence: TGCGCCAGCAGCCAAGCTCCCTCTAGCGGATACGAGCAGTGCTTC. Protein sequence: CASSQAPSSGYEQCF.

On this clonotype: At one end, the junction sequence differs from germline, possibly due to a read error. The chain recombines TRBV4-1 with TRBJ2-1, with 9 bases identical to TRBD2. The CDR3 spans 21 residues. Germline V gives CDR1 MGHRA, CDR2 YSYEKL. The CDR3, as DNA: TGTGCCAGCAGCCAAGATATCCAGCGGGAGGTTCTACTGAGCTCCTACAATGAGCAGTTCTTC. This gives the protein CASSQDIQREVLLSSYNEQFF.

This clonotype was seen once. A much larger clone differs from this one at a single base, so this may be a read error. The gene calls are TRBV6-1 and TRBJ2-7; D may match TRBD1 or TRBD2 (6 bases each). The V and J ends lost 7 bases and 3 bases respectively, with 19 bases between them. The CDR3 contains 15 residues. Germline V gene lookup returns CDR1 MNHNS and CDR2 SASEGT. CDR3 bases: TGTGCCAGCATCACTTTTGCCGGGGGCTACTACGAGCAGTACTTC. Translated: CASITFAGGYYEQYF.

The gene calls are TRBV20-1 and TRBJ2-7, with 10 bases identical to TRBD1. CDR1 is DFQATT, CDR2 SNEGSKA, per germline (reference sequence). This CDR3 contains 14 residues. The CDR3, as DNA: TGCTGCGCTAGGGTGGACAGGGGGGCCTACGAGCAGTACTTC. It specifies CCARVDRGAYEQYF.

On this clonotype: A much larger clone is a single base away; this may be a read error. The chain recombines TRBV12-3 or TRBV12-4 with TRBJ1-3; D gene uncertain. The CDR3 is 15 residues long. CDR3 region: CASSLVRSSGNTRYF. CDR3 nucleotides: TGTGCCAGCAGTTTAGTCCGCAGCTCTGGAAACACCAGATATTTT.

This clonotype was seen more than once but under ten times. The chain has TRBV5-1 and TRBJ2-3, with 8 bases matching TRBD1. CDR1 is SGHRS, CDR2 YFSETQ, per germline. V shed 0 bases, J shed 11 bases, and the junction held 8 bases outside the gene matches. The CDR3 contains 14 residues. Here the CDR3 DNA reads TGCGCCAGCAGCTTGGATGGACAGGGAGTGAAGCAGTATTTT. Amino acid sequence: CASSLDGQGVKQYF.

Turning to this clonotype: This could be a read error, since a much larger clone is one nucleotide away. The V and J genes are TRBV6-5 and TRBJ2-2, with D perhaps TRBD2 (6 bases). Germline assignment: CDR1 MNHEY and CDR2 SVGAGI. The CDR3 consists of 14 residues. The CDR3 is CASSLYGREGEMFF. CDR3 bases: TGTGCCAGCAGTTTATACGGGAGAGAAGGGGAGATGTTTTTT.

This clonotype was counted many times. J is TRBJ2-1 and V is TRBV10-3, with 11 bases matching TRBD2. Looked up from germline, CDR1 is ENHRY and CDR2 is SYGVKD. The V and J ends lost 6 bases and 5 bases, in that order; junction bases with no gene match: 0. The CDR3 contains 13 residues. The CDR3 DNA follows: TGTGCCATCAGACTAGCGGGGGACAATGAGCAGTTCTTC. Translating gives CAIRLAGDNEQFF.

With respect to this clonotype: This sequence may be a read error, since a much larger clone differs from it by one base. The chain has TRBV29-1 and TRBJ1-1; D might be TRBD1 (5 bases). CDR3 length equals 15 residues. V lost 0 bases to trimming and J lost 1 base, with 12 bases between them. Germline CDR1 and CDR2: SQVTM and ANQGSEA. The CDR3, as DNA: TGCAGCGTTGAAGATCCATGGGGGGAGAACACTGAAGCTTTCTTT. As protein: CSVEDPWGENTEAFF.

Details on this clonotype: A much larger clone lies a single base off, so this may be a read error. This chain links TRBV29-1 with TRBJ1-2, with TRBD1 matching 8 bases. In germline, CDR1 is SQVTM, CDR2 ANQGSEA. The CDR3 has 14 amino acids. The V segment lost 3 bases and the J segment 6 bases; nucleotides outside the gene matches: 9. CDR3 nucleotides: TGCAGCGTTGACAGGGGGCAAATCGGGAATGGCTACACCTTC. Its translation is CSVDRGQIGNGYTF.

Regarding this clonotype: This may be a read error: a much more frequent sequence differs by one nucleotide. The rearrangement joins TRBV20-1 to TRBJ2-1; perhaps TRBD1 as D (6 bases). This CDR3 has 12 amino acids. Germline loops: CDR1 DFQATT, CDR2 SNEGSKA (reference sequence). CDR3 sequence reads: CCARLQGLEQFF. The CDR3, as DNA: TGCTGTGCTAGATTACAGGGTCTTGAGCAGTTCTTC.

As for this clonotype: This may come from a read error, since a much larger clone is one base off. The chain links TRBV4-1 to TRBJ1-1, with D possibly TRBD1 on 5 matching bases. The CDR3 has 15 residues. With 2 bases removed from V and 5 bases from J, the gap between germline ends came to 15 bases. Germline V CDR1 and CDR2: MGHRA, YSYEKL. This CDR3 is CASSQYLAGRTEAFF. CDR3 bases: TGCGCCAGCAGCCAATATCTAGCAGGGCGGACTGAAGCTTTCTTT.

The CDR3 DNA follows: TGTGCCAGCAGCCCATCAAACAGGCTAGATACGCAGTATTTT. Encoded protein: CASSPSNRLDTQYF. The chain links TRBV12-3 or TRBV12-4 to TRBJ2-3, with D tentatively TRBD1 (5 bases). The V end lost 6 bases, the J end lost 5 bases, and 15 bases lay between the germline ends. CDR3 length: 14 amino acids.

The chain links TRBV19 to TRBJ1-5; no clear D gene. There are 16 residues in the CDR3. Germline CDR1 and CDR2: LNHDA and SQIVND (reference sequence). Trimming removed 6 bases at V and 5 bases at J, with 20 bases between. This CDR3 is CASRGHTLRVDQPQHF. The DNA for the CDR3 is TGTGCCAGTAGAGGGCATACCCTACGGGTTGATCAGCCCCAGCATTTT.

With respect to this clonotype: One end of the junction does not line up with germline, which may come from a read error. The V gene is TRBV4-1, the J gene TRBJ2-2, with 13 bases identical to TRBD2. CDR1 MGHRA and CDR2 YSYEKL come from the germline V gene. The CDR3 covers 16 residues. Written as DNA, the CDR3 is TGCGCCAGCAACCAACTGACTAGCGGGAGGTCCGGGGACCTGTTTTTT. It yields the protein CASNQLTSGRSGDLFF.

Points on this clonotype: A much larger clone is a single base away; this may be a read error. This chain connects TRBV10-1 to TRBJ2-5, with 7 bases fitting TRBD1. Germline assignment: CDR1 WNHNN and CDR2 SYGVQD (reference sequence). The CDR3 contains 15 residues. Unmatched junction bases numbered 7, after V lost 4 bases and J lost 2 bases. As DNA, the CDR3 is TGCGCCAGCAGTGGGGGACAGAACATTCAAGAGACCCAGTACTTC. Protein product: CASSGGQNIQETQYF.

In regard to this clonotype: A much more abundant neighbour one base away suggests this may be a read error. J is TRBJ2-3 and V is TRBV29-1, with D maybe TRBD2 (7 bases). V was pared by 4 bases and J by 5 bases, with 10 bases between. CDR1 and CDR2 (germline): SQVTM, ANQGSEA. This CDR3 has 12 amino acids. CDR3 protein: CSVVGGLDTQYF. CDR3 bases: TGCAGCGTTGTCGGGGGGCTAGATACGCAGTATTTT.

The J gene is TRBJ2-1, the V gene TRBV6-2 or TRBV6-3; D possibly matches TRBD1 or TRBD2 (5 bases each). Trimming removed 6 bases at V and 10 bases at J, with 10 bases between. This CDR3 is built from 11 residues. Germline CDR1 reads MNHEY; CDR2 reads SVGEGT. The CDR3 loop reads CASRRGREQFF. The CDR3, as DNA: TGTGCCAGCAGGAGGGGCCGAGAGCAGTTCTTC.

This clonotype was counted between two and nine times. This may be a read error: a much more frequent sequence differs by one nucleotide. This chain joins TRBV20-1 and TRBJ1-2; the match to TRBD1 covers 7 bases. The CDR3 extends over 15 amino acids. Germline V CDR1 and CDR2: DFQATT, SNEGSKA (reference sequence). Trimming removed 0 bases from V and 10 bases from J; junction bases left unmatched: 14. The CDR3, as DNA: TGCAGTGCTAGAGATGGGACAGCCGCGAATGTGGACTACACCTTC. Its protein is CSARDGTAANVDYTF.